This is a list of T cell receptor beta chains from one sample in a study of cytomegalovirus exposure and HLA in healthy donors. The repertoire was sequenced with immunoSEQ multiplex PCR; TCRdb's copy has only in-frame clones and lacks some. In the table there are over 150,000 clones, 68% of which are singletons. Sample: PBMCs. The receptors derive from a man over 45 in good health and CMV-seronegative. The CDR3 runs from the conserved cysteine through the conserved F or W. A D gene is named only where the DNA matches it firmly. Expanded clones get a size class; other rows say once, few or many, or leave the size out.

cdr3_length j_call clone_size v_call d_call cdr3_nt cdr3_aa
14 TRBJ2-7 few TRBV7-6 TRBD2 TGTGCCAGCAGCACAGTGTCCGGGGGGTACGAGCAGTACTTC CASSTVSGGYEQYF
15 TRBJ1-1 - TRBV27 - TGTGCCAGCAGTTTAAGGTCGGGAGGGAACACTGAAGCTTTCTTT CASSLRSGGNTEAFF
15 TRBJ2-1 - TRBV19 TRBD1 TGTGCCAGTAGTATAGTTACAGGGGTTTACAATGAGCAGTTCTTC CASSIVTGVYNEQFF
15 TRBJ2-2 few TRBV6-1 - TGTGCCAGCAGCGGGGTGGGATTAAACACCGGGGAGCTGTTTTTT CASSGVGLNTGELFF
14 TRBJ1-4 - TRBV19 TRBD1 TGTGCCACCACAGGGGGCGCGTCTAATGAAAAACTGTTTTTT CATTGGASNEKLFF
15 TRBJ2-5 - TRBV6-1 TRBD2 TGTGCCAGCAGCGCGGCTAGCGGGGTTCAAGAGACCCAGTACTTC CASSAASGVQETQYF
17 TRBJ1-6 - TRBV5-8 TRBD1 TGTGCCAGCAGCTTGGAAGCAGGGGGCGCCTATAATTCACCCCTCCACTTT CASSLEAGGAYNSPLHF
14 TRBJ2-7 - TRBV5-1 TRBD2 TGCGCCAGCCGACGGGAGGGCCAGGCATACGAGCAGTACTTC CASRREGQAYEQYF
16 TRBJ1-1 few TRBV5-1 TRBD1 TGCGCCAGCAGCCGGGTGGCGGCAGGGGGGAACACTGAAGCTTTCTTT CASSRVAAGGNTEAFF
15 TRBJ2-2 - TRBV5-1 - TGCGCCAGCAGCTTTTCCGGGAGCCGTGGAGGCGAGCTGTTTTTT CASSFSGSRGGELFF
15 TRBJ1-5 - TRBV18 TRBD1 TGTGCCAGCTCACGCAGGGGGAACAGCAATCAGCCCCAGCATTTT CASSRRGNSNQPQHF
13 TRBJ1-1 - TRBV15 - TGTGCCACCAGCAGAGGGAGAGGCACTGAAGCTTTCTTT CATSRGRGTEAFF
14 TRBJ1-6 few TRBV7-9 - TGTGCCAGCAGCTTAATACAGGGTTATTCACCCCTCCACTTT CASSLIQGYSPLHF
10 TRBJ1-1 - TRBV29-1 TRBD1 TGCAGCCTCGACAGGGCTGAAGCTTTCTTT CSLDRAEAFF
12 TRBJ2-1 - TRBV29-1 - TGCAGCCCTCTATGCCAGGGGAATGAGCAGTTCTTC CSPLCQGNEQFF
15 TRBJ1-5 few TRBV27 - TGTGCCAGCAGTTTATCTCAGGGCCGGAATCAGCCCCAGCATTTT CASSLSQGRNQPQHF